A single sample gave rise to the 28 T cell receptor beta chains below, sequenced in a study of beta chain features in type 1 diabetes. Every bit of the isolated RNA underwent reverse transcription, so sequencing read expressed TCRB transcripts. The assay was immunoSEQ multiplex PCR, and TCRdb's table has in-frame clones only and misses some. Of 360,000 or so clones listed, 20% were seen once; the top ten hold 0.035% to 0.055%. Sequenced input: naive CD4+ T cells from blood. Source of these receptors: a woman aged 18 to 35 in good health.

This clone was observed a few times. The chain carries TRBV5-6 and TRBJ1-1; D is perhaps TRBD1 (5 bases). This CDR3 region has 16 residues. Deletions cut 0 bases from V and 0 bases from J, with 12 bases between. Per the germline V gene, CDR1 is SGHDT and CDR2 is YYEEEE. The CDR3 sequence: CASSLVGVTMNTEAFF. The CDR3 DNA follows: TGTGCCAGCAGCTTGGTAGGGGTAACCATGAACACTGAAGCTTTCTTT.

This clone occurred a few times. V and J are TRBV5-1 and TRBJ2-7; TRBD1 might be the D (5 bases). The germline V gene has CDR1 SGHRS and CDR2 YFSETQ. This CDR3 spans 12 amino acids. Trimming shortened V by 4 bases and J by 5 bases, and 10 bases separated the two germline ends. CDR3 nucleotides: TGCGCCAGCAGCCAGGGCCGGGACGAGCAGTACTTC. Encoded protein: CASSQGRDEQYF.

CDR3 coding DNA: TGCAGCGCCACGCCCCGGGACAGGGATCCCCAATTTGGGGAGCAGTTCTTC. The encoded protein is CSATPRDRDPQFGEQFF. The V gene is TRBV29-1, the J gene TRBJ2-1; 9 bases match TRBD1. CDR3 length: 17 residues. With 7 bases clipped from V and 10 bases from J, the junction kept 23 bases outside the gene matches. Per germline, CDR1 SQVTM and CDR2 ANQGSEA.

This clone showed up just a few times. This chain joins TRBV6-6 and TRBJ2-7, with TRBD1 matching over 7 bases. The CDR3 consists of 13 residues. V was pared by 8 bases and J by 3 bases, with 7 bases of the junction left unmatched. CDR1 is MNHNY and CDR2 is SVGAGI in the germline V gene (reference sequence). As DNA, the CDR3 is TGTGCCAGCTCTGACAGGGCGAACTACGAGCAGTACTTC. Translated, it gives CASSDRANYEQYF.

The chain couples TRBV29-1 to TRBJ2-1; D may be TRBD1 (6 bases). This CDR3 is built from 12 residues. Germline loops: CDR1 SQVTM, CDR2 ANQGSEA. Trimming stripped 4 bases from V and 3 bases from J, with 7 bases between. The CDR3 here is CSVAGDYNEQFF. The CDR3, as DNA: TGCAGCGTTGCAGGGGACTACAATGAGCAGTTCTTC.

This clone was counted only a few times. The rearrangement joins TRBV18 to TRBJ1-2, with TRBD1 identical over 7 bases. The V gene's germline CDR1 is KGHSH and CDR2 LQKENI. This CDR3 spans 14 amino acids. V was pared by 4 bases and J by 3 bases, with 5 bases of the junction left unmatched. The CDR3 DNA reads as TGTGCCAGCTCACTGGGACAGAGTGACTATGGCTACACCTTC. It encodes CASSLGQSDYGYTF.

The gene calls are TRBV19 and TRBJ2-7; a weak D match, TRBD2 (5 bases). Germline V gene sequence: CDR1 LNHDA, CDR2 SQIVND (reference sequence). Trimming removed 6 bases at V and 4 bases at J, with 16 bases between. CDR3 length equals 14 residues. The DNA of the CDR3 is TGTGCCAGTAGCTTGGAGACTGGCGGGTACGAGCAGTACTTC. Translation gives CASSLETGGYEQYF.

The V and J genes are TRBV5-1 and TRBJ2-5, with 9 nucleotides matching TRBD1. The germline V gene encodes CDR1 SGHRS and CDR2 YFSETQ. The CDR3 has 15 amino acids. V was pared by 3 bases and J by 4 bases, with 7 bases of the junction left unmatched. This CDR3 reads CASSSSGTGRETQYF. DNA of the CDR3: TGCGCCAGCAGCTCTTCCGGGACAGGGCGAGAGACCCAGTACTTC.

As DNA, the CDR3 is TGTGCCAGCAGCCAACTAGCGGGAGGGCAAGGAAGCCAAGAGACCCAGTACTTC. Translation: CASSQLAGGQGSQETQYF. This chain connects TRBV4-2 to TRBJ2-5; TRBD2 aligns across 12 bases. This CDR3 has 18 amino acids. Germline CDR1 is LGHNA and CDR2 is YNFKEQ. The trim removed 2 bases at V and 1 base at J, leaving 8 bases unmatched.

There are a few counts of this clone. V is TRBV9 and J is TRBJ1-3, with D tentatively TRBD1 (6 bases). The CDR3 consists of 16 residues. Germline loops: CDR1 SGDLS, CDR2 YYNGEE. V lost 1 base, J lost 2 bases, and 13 bases lay in between. CDR3 loop: CASSVTPDSTGNTIYF. The CDR3 DNA sequence: TGTGCCAGCAGCGTAACTCCGGACAGTACTGGAAACACCATATATTTT.

This clone showed up just a few times. The chain couples TRBV4-2 to TRBJ2-1; 7 bases are shared with TRBD2. V was clipped by 4 bases and J by 7 bases; unmatched bases: 7. CDR1 and CDR2 (germline): LGHNA, YNFKEQ. This CDR3 has 14 amino acids. CDR3 bases: TGTGCCAGCAGCCCCCGGACCGGGAGGAATGAGCAGTTCTTC. Translating gives CASSPRTGRNEQFF.

This clone came up a few times. CDR3 sequence: CASSLNAGGSYEQYF. CDR3 coding DNA: TGTGCCAGCAGCTTGAATGCCGGGGGTTCCTACGAGCAGTACTTC. V is TRBV5-4 and J is TRBJ2-7, with a tentative D call TRBD2 (6 bases). The V end was cut by 1 base, the J end by 1 base, with 12 bases between. Germline-derived CDR1 and CDR2 are SGHNT and YYREEE (reference sequence). This CDR3 has 15 amino acids.

This clone appeared a few times. The gene calls are TRBV14 and TRBJ2-7; 8 nucleotides agree with TRBD1. The CDR3 sequence is 14 residues long. Germline CDR1 is SGHDN and CDR2 is FVKESK. V was pared by 4 bases and J by 3 bases, with 5 bases of the junction left unmatched. CDR3 coding DNA: TGTGCCAGCAGCCCAGTTGGACAGGGCTACGAGCAGTACTTC. Its translation is CASSPVGQGYEQYF.

This clone was recorded a few times. V usage is TRBV20-1 and J usage is TRBJ2-1; D is undetermined. This CDR3 has 11 residues. From germline, CDR1 is DFQATT and CDR2 SNEGSKA (reference sequence). Trimming took off 6 bases at V and 4 bases at J, with 7 bases between the two ends. The CDR3 DNA reads TGCAGTGCCCCAATTTACAATGAGCAGTTCTTC. Encoded protein: CSAPIYNEQFF.

The sample holds a few counts of this clone. The J gene is TRBJ1-5, the V gene TRBV6-1; D possibly corresponds to TRBD1 (5 bases). Between the trimmed V and J ends, which lost 7 bases and 7 bases, there was a span of 20 bases. CDR3 size: 15 residues. Germline V gene sequence: CDR1 MNHNS, CDR2 SASEGT. CDR3 sequence: CASIGHPPLEQPQHF. The DNA of the CDR3 is TGTGCCAGCATCGGACACCCCCCTCTGGAGCAGCCCCAGCATTTT.

In the case of this clone: Other DNA sequences from this sample encode an identical CDR3 as well. The chain couples TRBV30 to TRBJ1-2; perhaps TRBD1 as D (6 bases). The V gene's germline CDR1 is GTSNPN and CDR2 SVGIG (reference sequence). Trimming removed 3 bases at V and 2 bases at J, with 7 bases between. This CDR3 spans 12 amino acids. CDR3 nucleotides: TGTGCCTGGAGCACAGGGAACTATGGCTACACCTTC. Protein product: CAWSTGNYGYTF.

The chain couples TRBV2 to TRBJ2-3; TRBD2 matches at 8 bases. V was pared by 9 bases and J by 2 bases, with 1 base of the junction left unmatched. Per the germline V gene, CDR1 is SNHLY and CDR2 is FYNNEI. This CDR3 spans 12 amino acids. For the CDR3, the DNA is TGTGCCAGAGGACTAGCCACAGATACGCAGTATTTT. Amino acid sequence: CARGLATDTQYF.

The sample holds a few counts of this clone. The chain joins TRBV4-2 to TRBJ1-2; no clear D. Germline assignment: CDR1 LGHNA and CDR2 YNFKEQ. The CDR3 sequence is 14 residues long. V was cut by 1 base and J by 7 bases, with 13 bases left in between. CDR3 sequence: CASSQVGKSAGYTF. In DNA form, the CDR3 reads TGTGCCAGCAGCCAAGTTGGCAAAAGCGCTGGCTACACCTTC.

The chain carries TRBV18 and TRBJ2-5; TRBD1 matches at 10 bases. The germline gives CDR1 KGHSH, CDR2 LQKENI. Trimming cost V 3 bases and J 2 bases; bases outside gene matches: 3. The CDR3 consists of 15 residues. In DNA form, the CDR3 reads TGTGCCAGCTCACCGAGGACAGGGGGACAAGAGACCCAGTACTTC. Protein sequence: CASSPRTGGQETQYF.

The chain recombines TRBV7-8 with TRBJ1-1, with a tentative D call TRBD1 (6 bases). CDR1 is SGHVS and CDR2 is FQNEAQ in the germline V gene. The CDR3 totals 13 residues. V lost 1 base to trimming and J lost 11 bases, with 14 bases between them. CDR3 sequence: CASSLGDTTRAFF. In nucleotides, the CDR3 is TGTGCCAGCAGCTTAGGGGACACGACGAGGGCTTTCTTT.

A few counts support this clone. V and J are TRBV25-1 and TRBJ2-5; 9 bases agree with TRBD1. The CDR3 totals 15 residues. Trimming took 6 bases from V and 2 from J; bases not matched to a gene: 7. Germline V lookup: CDR1 MGHDK, CDR2 SYGVNS. The DNA for the CDR3 is TGTGCCAGCAGGAACCTAGGGACAGGGCAAGAGACCCAGTACTTC. Translated: CASRNLGTGQETQYF.

The genes are TRBV29-1 and TRBJ2-7; 7 nucleotides agree with TRBD1. V shed 4 bases, J shed 4 bases, and the junction held 10 bases outside the gene matches. The CDR3 runs to 14 residues. From germline, CDR1 is SQVTM and CDR2 ANQGSEA. The CDR3 DNA reads TGCAGCGTTGTGGGGACAGAAGAGGGGTACGAGCAGTACTTC. As protein: CSVVGTEEGYEQYF.

V usage is TRBV29-1 and J usage is TRBJ1-5; 7 nucleotides line up with TRBD1. Germline V lookup: CDR1 SQVTM, CDR2 ANQGSEA. V gave up 6 bases and J gave up 7 bases; unmatched junction bases: 9. The CDR3 is 13 residues long. CDR3 sequence reads: CSVLTGERQPQHF. The CDR3 nucleotides are TGCAGCGTACTCACAGGGGAACGACAGCCCCAGCATTTT.

This clone was seen a handful of times. The rearrangement joins TRBV7-8 to TRBJ2-3; D call uncertain. There are 15 residues in the CDR3. Germline V gene data show CDR1 as SGHVS and CDR2 as FQNEAQ. The V end was cut by 4 bases, the J end by 2 bases, with 13 bases between. The DNA of the CDR3 is TGTGCCAGCAGCTCACAACGAAGACTCACAGATACGCAGTATTTT. Residues: CASSSQRRLTDTQYF.

This clone was observed a few times. This chain links TRBV18 with TRBJ2-7, with TRBD2 matching 7 bases. V shed 0 bases, J shed 3 bases, and the junction held 2 bases outside the gene matches. Germline assignment: CDR1 KGHSH and CDR2 LQKENI. This CDR3 has 14 residues. CDR3 amino acids: CASSPPSGGYEQYF. DNA for the CDR3: TGTGCCAGCTCACCACCTTCGGGGGGCTACGAGCAGTACTTC.

This clone has more than one count but fewer than ten. The chain combines TRBV30 with TRBJ2-3; 8 bases are a match to TRBD1. The CDR3 runs to 15 residues. Looked up from germline, CDR1 is GTSNPN and CDR2 is SVGIG (reference sequence). The V segment lost 4 bases and the J segment 6 bases; nucleotides outside the gene matches: 12. The CDR3 spells CAWTRTGNSQDTQYF. Written as DNA, the CDR3 is TGTGCCTGGACCAGGACAGGGAATAGTCAGGATACGCAGTATTTT. Together with reference TRBV30 and TRBJ2-3, the CDR3 gives the full variable domain: SQTIHQWPATLVQPVGSPLSLECTVEGTSNPNLYWYRQAAGRGLQLLFYSVGIGQISSEVPQNLSASRPQDRQFILSSKKLLLSDSGFYLCAWTRTGNSQDTQYFGPGTRLTVL.

The chain combines TRBV4-2 with TRBJ1-1, with a possible D match to TRBD1 (5 bases). Trimming removed 1 base at V and 1 base at J, with 10 bases between. CDR1 is LGHNA and CDR2 is YNFKEQ in the germline V gene. The CDR3 is made up of 15 amino acids. Written as DNA, the CDR3 is TGTGCCAGCAGCCAAGCATTAGGACAGAACACTGAAGCTTTCTTT. Translated, it gives CASSQALGQNTEAFF.

This chain uses TRBV7-2 with TRBJ2-5; TRBD2 agrees at 8 bases. This CDR3 region has 14 residues. With V trimmed by 5 bases and J by 4 bases, 6 bases remained unmatched. CDR1 SGHTA and CDR2 FQGNSA come from the germline V gene. CDR3 sequence reads: CASSRGLAPETQYF. The CDR3 DNA follows: TGTGCCAGCAGCAGAGGACTAGCCCCAGAGACCCAGTACTTC.